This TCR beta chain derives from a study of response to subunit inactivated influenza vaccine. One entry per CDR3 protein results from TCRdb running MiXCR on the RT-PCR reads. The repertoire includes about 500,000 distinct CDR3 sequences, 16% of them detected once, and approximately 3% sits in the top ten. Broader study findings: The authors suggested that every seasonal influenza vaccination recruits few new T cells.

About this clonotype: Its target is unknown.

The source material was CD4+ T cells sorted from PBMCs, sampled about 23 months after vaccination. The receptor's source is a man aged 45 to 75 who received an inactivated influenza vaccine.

Written as DNA, the CDR3 is TGCAGTGCCGAAAAAGCATGGCTAGGGGTGAGGAAGACCCAGTACTTC. This encodes CSAEKAWLGVRKTQYF. The chain employs TRBV20-1 and TRBJ2-5; possibly TRBD1 for D (5 bases). CDR1 DFQATT and CDR2 SNEGSKA come from the germline V gene (reference sequence). V was pared by 6 bases and J by 6 bases, with 26 bases between. This CDR3 region has 16 residues.